This entry describes one T cell receptor beta chain. Its specificity is not known. Time point denoted: pre-sensitization, week 0. Treatment reported: therapeutic diphenylcyclopropenone sensitization with weekly scalp DPC. Venepuncture was done earlier than the placement of each patch test. The CDR3 has 13 amino acids. The germline V and J ends were trimmed by 4 bases and 3 bases, with 10 bases remaining between them. This sample was taken from a study of human T cells and chemical hapten exposure. Study results and caveats: After DPC sensitization, TCRs above 1 in 1000 frequency showed no change. There were significantly more large CDR3 similarity clusters among expanded TCRs than among controls.

Per the authors' pipeline: Sequenced samples showed a median of around 91,000 TCRs each, with counts running from approximately 20,000 to 700,000. TCRdb re-derived calls from the RACE reads in MiXCR, one entry per CDR3 protein. The V and J calls reflect TCRdb's pipeline rather than the authors' work. The sample holds 95,000 to 150,000 distinct CDR3 sequences, about 13% seen once. This TCR was sampled from a woman aged 18-29 years with alopecia areata. Some clones in this sample may be carry-over from other donors' samples. The material sequenced was whole blood, taken in connection with sensitization to the hapten diphenylcyclopropenone (DPC). V gene TRBV12-3 or TRBV12-4 combines with J gene TRBJ2-7; no reliable D call. The CDR3, as DNA: TGTGCCAGCAGTTACCAAAGATTCTACGAGCAGTACTTC. This codes for CASSYQRFYEQYF.